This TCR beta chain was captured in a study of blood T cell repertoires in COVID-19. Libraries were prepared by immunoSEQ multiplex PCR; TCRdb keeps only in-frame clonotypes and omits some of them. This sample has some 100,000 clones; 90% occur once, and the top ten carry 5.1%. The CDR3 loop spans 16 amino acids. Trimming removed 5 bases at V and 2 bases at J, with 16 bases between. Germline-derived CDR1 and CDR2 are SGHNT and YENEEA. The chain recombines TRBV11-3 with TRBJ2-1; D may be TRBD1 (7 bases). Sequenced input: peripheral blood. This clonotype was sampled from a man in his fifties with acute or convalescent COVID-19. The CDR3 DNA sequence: TGTGCCAGCAGCGGCGGGACAGTTCTCACCTACAATGAGCAGTTCTTC. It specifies CASSGGTVLTYNEQFF.